The T cell receptor (beta chain) described here comes from a study of cytotoxic CD8 clonotypes in ibrutinib-treated CLL. Across the study: The response samples were taken once patients had been treated for a median of around twelve months, range 6 to 36.

The repertoire was sequenced with immunoSEQ multiplex PCR; TCRdb's copy has only in-frame clones and lacks some. The sample includes 200,000 or so clones, 75% to 80% of them seen just once. Germline-derived CDR1 and CDR2 are MNHNS and SASEGT. This CDR3 region has 14 residues. V shed 5 bases and J shed 2 bases, with 10 bases lying between them. Findings and caveats of the study: Clonality went up at ibrutinib response and then declined back toward baseline at progression. In comparison with age-matched healthy donors, baseline clonality was higher and tracked circulating CD8+ T-cell counts.

Comment on this clone: What it binds is unknown.

The receptor was derived from a human donor with chronic lymphocytic leukemia. Specimen: PBMCs, collected after 12 months of ibrutinib treatment. This chain connects TRBV6-1 to TRBJ1-5; no clear D gene. This CDR3 reads CASSLEGGNQPQHF. The CDR3 nucleotides read TGTGCCAGCAGTCTGGAGGGTGGCAATCAGCCCCAGCATTTT.